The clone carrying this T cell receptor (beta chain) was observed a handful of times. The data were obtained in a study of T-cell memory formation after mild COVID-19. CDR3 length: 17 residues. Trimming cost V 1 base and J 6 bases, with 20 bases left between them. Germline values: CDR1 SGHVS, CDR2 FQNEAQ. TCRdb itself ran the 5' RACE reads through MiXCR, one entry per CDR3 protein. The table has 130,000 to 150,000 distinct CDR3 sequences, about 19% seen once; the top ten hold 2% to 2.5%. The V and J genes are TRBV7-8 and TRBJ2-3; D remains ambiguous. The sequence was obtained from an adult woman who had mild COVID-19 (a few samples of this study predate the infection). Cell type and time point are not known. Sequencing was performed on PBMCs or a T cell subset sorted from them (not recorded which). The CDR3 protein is CASSLGPTLLRSDTQYF. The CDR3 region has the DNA TGTGCCAGCAGCTTAGGGCCGACATTGTTGAGAAGTGATACGCAGTATTTT.